The 14 T cell receptor beta chains in this list originate from one sample, sequenced in a study of cytomegalovirus exposure and HLA in healthy donors. The PCR was carried out with 60 Vbeta primers and 13 Jbeta primers. Repertoires were generated with immunoSEQ multiplex PCR, while TCRdb's copy carries only in-frame clones and drops some. Here the sample spans around 110,000 clones, 77% being singletons. The specimen was PBMCs. The receptor set was obtained from a male donor in good health and CMV-seronegative.

The V call is TRBV6-5, the J call TRBJ2-7, with 9 bases identical to TRBD2. Germline CDR1 reads MNHEY; CDR2 reads SVGAGI. The CDR3 is 15 residues long. The junction had 15 bases not matched to a gene; V was cut back by 9 bases and J by 6 bases. The CDR3 coding sequence is TGTGCCAGTAGCGGCGGGAGGGTTTCAGGCGGCGAGCAGTACTTC. It codes for CASSGGRVSGGEQYF.

This clone was found a few times. The chain joins TRBV4-1 to TRBJ1-2; a possible D gene is TRBD1 (6 bases). Germline lookup yields CDR1 MGHRA and CDR2 YSYEKL. V gave up 2 bases and J gave up 10 bases, with 11 bases separating them. The CDR3 is 12 amino acids. In nucleotides, the CDR3 is TGCGCCAGCAGCCAAATAGGGGGGGACTACACCTTC. Encoded protein: CASSQIGGDYTF.

The chain employs TRBV6-6 and TRBJ2-5, with TRBD2 matching 8 bases. Germline CDR1 and CDR2: MNHNY and SVGAGI (reference sequence). CDR3 length: 16 residues. V dropped 6 bases and J dropped 1; count of bases not matched to a gene: 10. The CDR3 bases are TGTGCCAGCAGCCACACCTGGAGCGGGGGCCAAGAGACCCAGTACTTC. Protein sequence: CASSHTWSGGQETQYF.

CDR3 loop: CASSQASQGLADYEQYF. The DNA for the CDR3 is TGTGCCAGCAGCCAAGCGTCTCAGGGTCTAGCGGACTACGAGCAGTACTTC. This chain joins TRBV14 and TRBJ2-7; TRBD2 matches 7 bases. There are 17 residues in the CDR3. Germline loops: CDR1 SGHDN, CDR2 FVKESK. V shed 1 base, J shed 3 bases, and the junction held 12 bases outside the gene matches.

The chain joins TRBV19 to TRBJ1-2; 11 bases align to TRBD1. Germline V CDR1 and CDR2: LNHDA, SQIVND (reference sequence). The CDR3 extends over 14 amino acids. Trimming cost V 11 bases and J 6 bases; bases outside gene matches: 11. The CDR3 loop is CASADRGLLNGYTF. Here the CDR3 DNA reads TGTGCCTCAGCGGACAGGGGGCTGTTGAATGGCTACACCTTC.

Concerning this clone: Other DNA sequences in this specimen translate into the identical CDR3. The rearrangement uses TRBV7-2 and TRBJ2-1; 9 bases are shared with TRBD1. The V and J ends lost 4 bases and 0 bases, in that order; junction bases with no gene match: 1. Germline assignment: CDR1 SGHTA and CDR2 FQGNSA. The CDR3 runs 15 residues. The chain's CDR3 is CASSSDRGSYNEQFF. The CDR3 nucleotides are TGTGCCAGCAGCTCGGACAGGGGCTCCTACAATGAGCAGTTCTTC.

V gene TRBV4-1 combines with J gene TRBJ1-2; a weak D match, TRBD1 (6 bases). The CDR3 runs 13 residues. V lost 4 bases and J lost 4, with 10 bases in between. CDR1 MGHRA and CDR2 YSYEKL come from the germline V gene. CDR3 loop: CASSPRGAYGYTF. CDR3 coding DNA: TGCGCCAGCAGCCCCCGGGGGGCCTATGGCTACACCTTC.

V is TRBV29-1 and J is TRBJ1-2; a weak D match, TRBD1 (6 bases). Germline loops: CDR1 SQVTM, CDR2 ANQGSEA. This CDR3 contains 12 residues. Between the trimmed V and J ends, which lost 7 bases and 3 bases, there was a span of 12 bases. CDR3 sequence reads: CSARDNYYGYTF. The CDR3 DNA reads as TGCAGCGCCCGGGACAACTACTATGGCTACACCTTC.

This clone was observed a single time. This chain joins TRBV6-5 and TRBJ1-4; 9 bases line up with TRBD1. CDR1 MNHEY and CDR2 SVGAGI come from the germline V gene. The ends lost 7 bases at V and 8 bases at J; junction bases unmatched: 5. The CDR3 covers 13 residues. DNA of the CDR3: TGTGCCAGCACGGGACAGGGAACCGAAAAACTGTTTTTT. It is translated as CASTGQGTEKLFF.

The V call is TRBV12-5, the J call TRBJ2-2; 8 nucleotides line up with TRBD1. Germline loops: CDR1 LGHNT, CDR2 FRNRAP. V lost 5 bases and J lost 0; bases outside the gene matches: 11. The CDR3 covers 18 residues. CDR3: CASGDPPRTGTNTGELFF. CDR3 bases: TGTGCTAGTGGTGACCCACCCCGGACAGGGACGAACACCGGGGAGCTGTTTTTT.

The table lists this clone with a few counts. The chain joins TRBV27 to TRBJ2-7, with D perhaps TRBD1 (6 bases). V was shortened by 2 bases and J by 4 bases, with 9 bases between the two germline ends. This CDR3 has 13 amino acids. Germline CDR1 MNHEY, CDR2 SMNVEV (reference sequence). The CDR3 DNA reads TGTGCCAGCAGTTTAACAGGGCTTTACGAGCAGTACTTC. Encoded protein: CASSLTGLYEQYF.

The gene calls are TRBV18 and TRBJ2-5; the D gene is possibly TRBD2 (6 bases). The CDR3 has 16 residues. Trimming removed 2 bases at V and 1 base at J, with 14 bases between. CDR1 and CDR2 (germline): KGHSH, LQKENI. DNA of the CDR3: TGTGCCAGCTCACCAGCGGGGTCTTCAATCCAAGAGACCCAGTACTTC. This sequence encodes CASSPAGSSIQETQYF.

This clone has more than one count but fewer than ten. The chain employs TRBV27 and TRBJ2-3; D may be TRBD2 (6 bases). The CDR3 is 16 residues long. Trimming removed 4 bases from V and 4 bases from J, with 18 bases in between. Germline CDR1 is MNHEY and CDR2 is SMNVEV (reference sequence). The CDR3 sequence: CASSWVAGPSPDTQYF. CDR3 sequence (DNA): TGTGCCAGCAGTTGGGTTGCGGGACCTAGCCCAGATACGCAGTATTTT.

This chain's CDR3 is CASSIGSVLEEKLFF. In DNA form, the CDR3 reads TGTGCCAGTAGTATAGGATCCGTTTTGGAGGAAAAACTGTTTTTT. The chain has TRBV19 and TRBJ1-4; D unresolved. V was pared by 1 base and J by 8 bases, with 14 bases between. Germline V CDR1 and CDR2: LNHDA, SQIVND (reference sequence). CDR3 length equals 15 residues.